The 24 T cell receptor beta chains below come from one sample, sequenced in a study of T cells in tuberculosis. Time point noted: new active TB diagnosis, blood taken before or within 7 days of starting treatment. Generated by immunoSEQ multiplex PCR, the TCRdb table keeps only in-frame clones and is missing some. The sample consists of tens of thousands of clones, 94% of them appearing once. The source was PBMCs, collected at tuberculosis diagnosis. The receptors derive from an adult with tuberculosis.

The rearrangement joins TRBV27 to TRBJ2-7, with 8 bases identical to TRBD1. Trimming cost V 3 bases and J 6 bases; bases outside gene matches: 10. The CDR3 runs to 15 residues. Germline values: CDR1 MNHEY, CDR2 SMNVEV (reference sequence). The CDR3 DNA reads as TGTGCCAGCAGTTTGTCGACAGGGGAGTTGGGCGAGCAGTACTTC. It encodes CASSLSTGELGEQYF.

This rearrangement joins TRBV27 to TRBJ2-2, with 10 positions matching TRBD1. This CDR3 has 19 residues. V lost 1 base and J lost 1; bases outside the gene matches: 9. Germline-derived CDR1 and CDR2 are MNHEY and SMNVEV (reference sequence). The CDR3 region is CASSLLTPGTGVNTGELFF. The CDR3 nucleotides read TGTGCCAGCAGTTTATTAACGCCCGGGACAGGGGTGAACACCGGGGAGCTGTTTTTT.

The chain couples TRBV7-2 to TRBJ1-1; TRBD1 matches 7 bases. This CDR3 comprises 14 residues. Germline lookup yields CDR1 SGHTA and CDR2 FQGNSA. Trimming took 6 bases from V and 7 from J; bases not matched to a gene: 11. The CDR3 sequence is CASRTDRVTGEAFF. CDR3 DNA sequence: TGTGCCAGCAGAACCGACAGGGTTACGGGTGAAGCTTTCTTT. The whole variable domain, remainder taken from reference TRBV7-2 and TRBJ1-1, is GAGVSQSPSNKVTEKGKDVELRCDPISGHTALYWYRQSLGQGLEFLIYFQGNSAPDKSGLPSDRFSAERTGGSVSTLTIQRTQQEDSAVYLCASRTDRVTGEAFFGQGTRLTVV.

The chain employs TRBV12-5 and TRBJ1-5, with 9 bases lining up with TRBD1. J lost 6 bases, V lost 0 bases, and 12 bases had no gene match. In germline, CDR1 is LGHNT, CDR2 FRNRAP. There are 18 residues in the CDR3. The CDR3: CASGLVIMTGGGGQPQHF. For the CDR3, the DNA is TGTGCTAGTGGTTTGGTAATAATGACAGGGGGAGGCGGTCAGCCCCAGCATTTT.

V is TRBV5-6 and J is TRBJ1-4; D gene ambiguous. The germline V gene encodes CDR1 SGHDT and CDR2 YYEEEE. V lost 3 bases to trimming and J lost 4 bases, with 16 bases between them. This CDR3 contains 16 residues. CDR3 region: CASSSRRVMGNEKLFF. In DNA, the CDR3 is TGTGCCAGCAGCTCGAGGAGGGTAATGGGTAATGAAAAACTGTTTTTT.

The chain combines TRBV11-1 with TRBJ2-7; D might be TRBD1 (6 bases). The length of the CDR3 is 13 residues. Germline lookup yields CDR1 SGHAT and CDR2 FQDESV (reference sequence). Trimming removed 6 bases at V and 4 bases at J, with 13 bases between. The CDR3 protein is CASRAQGIYEQYF. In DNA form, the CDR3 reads TGTGCCAGCAGGGCACAGGGAATTTACGAGCAGTACTTC. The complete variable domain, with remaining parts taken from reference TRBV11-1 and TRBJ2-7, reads EAEVAQSPRYKITEKSQAVAFWCDPISGHATLYWYRQILGQGPELLVQFQDESVVDDSQLPKDRFSAERLKGVDSTLKIQPAELGDSAMYLCASRAQGIYEQYFGPGTRLTVT.

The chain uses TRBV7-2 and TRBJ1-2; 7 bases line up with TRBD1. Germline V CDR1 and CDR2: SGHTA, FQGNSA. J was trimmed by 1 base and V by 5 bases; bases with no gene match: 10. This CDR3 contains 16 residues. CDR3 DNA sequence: TGTGCCAGCAGCCATTCCCAGGGGGGAGGTAACTATGGCTACACCTTC. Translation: CASSHSQGGGNYGYTF.

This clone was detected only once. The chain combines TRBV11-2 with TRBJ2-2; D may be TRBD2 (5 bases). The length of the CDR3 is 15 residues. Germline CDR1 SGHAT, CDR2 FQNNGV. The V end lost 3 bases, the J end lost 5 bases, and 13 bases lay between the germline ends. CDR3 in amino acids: CASSFGLEGTGELFF. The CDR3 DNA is TGTGCCAGCAGCTTTGGCCTTGAGGGAACCGGGGAGCTGTTTTTT.

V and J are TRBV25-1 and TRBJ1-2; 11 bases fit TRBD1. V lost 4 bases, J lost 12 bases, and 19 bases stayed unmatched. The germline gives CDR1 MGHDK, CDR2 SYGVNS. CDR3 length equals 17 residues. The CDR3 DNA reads TGTGCCAGCAGTGCGCCGGGACAGGGGGATCCCCCGGGGTGTCACACCTTC. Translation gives CASSAPGQGDPPGCHTF.

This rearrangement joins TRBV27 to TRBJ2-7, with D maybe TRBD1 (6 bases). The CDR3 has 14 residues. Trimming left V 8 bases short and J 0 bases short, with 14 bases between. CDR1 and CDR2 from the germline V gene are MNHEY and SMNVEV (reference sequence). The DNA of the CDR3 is TGTGCCAGCTCCAACAGGGCCATCTCCTACGAGCAGTACTTC. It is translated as CASSNRAISYEQYF.

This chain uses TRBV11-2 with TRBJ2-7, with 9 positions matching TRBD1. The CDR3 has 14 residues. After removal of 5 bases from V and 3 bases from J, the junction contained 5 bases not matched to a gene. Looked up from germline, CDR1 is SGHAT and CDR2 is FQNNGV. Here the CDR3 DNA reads TGTGCCAGCAGCCATACAGGGGGCAACTACGAGCAGTACTTC. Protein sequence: CASSHTGGNYEQYF.

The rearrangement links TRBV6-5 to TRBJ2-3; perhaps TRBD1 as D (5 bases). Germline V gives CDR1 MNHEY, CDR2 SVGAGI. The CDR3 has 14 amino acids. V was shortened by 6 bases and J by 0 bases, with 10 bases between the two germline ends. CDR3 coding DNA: TGTGCCAGCAGGACGACAGTTAGCACAGATACGCAGTATTTT. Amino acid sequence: CASRTTVSTDTQYF.

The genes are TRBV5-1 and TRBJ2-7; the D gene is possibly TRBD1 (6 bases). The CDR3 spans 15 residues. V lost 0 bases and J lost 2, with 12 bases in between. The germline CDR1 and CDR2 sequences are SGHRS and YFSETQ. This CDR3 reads CASSLGGQYTYEQYF. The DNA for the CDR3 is TGCGCCAGCAGCTTGGGAGGACAGTATACCTACGAGCAGTACTTC.

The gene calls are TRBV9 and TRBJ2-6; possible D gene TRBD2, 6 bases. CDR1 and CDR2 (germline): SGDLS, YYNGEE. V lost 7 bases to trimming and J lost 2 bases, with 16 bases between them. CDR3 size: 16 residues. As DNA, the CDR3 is TGTGCCAGCGGAAAAGGGAGGAATGCTGGGGCCAACGTCCTGACTTTC. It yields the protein CASGKGRNAGANVLTF.

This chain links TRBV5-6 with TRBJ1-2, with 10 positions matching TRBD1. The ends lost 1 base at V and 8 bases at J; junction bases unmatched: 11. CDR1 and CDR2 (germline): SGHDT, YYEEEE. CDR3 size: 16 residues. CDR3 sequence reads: CASSLNSGQGVLGYTF. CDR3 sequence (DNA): TGTGCCAGCAGCTTGAATTCAGGACAGGGGGTTTTGGGCTACACCTTC.

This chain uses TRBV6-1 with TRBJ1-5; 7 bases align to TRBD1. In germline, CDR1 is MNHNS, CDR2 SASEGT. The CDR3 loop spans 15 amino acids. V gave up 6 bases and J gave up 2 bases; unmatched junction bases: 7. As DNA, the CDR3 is TGTGCCAGCAGCCGGACAGGCGTGGGCAATCAGCCCCAGCATTTT. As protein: CASSRTGVGNQPQHF.

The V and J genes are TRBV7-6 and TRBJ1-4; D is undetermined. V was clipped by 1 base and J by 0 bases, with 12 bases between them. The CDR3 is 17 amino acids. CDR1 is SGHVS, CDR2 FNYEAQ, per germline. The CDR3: CASSLGPWAATNEKLFF. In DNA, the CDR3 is TGTGCCAGCAGCTTAGGGCCCTGGGCTGCAACTAATGAAAAACTGTTTTTT. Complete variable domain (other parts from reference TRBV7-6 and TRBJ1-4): GAGVSQSPRYKVTKRGQDVALRCDPISGHVSLYWYRQALGQGPEFLTYFNYEAQQDKSGLPNDRFSAERPEGSISTLTIQRTEQRDSAMYRCASSLGPWAATNEKLFFGSGTQLSVL.

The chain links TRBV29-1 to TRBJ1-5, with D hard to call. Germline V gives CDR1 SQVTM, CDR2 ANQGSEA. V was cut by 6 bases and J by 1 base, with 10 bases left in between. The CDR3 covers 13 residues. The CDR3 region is CSVLTASNQPQHF. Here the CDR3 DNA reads TGCAGCGTGCTCACAGCAAGCAATCAGCCCCAGCATTTT.

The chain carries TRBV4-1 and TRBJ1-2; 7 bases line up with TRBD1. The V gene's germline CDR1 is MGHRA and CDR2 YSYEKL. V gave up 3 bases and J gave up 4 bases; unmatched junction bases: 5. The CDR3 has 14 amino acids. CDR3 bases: TGCGCCAGCAGCCACCGACAGGGACTCTATGGCTACACCTTC. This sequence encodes CASSHRQGLYGYTF.

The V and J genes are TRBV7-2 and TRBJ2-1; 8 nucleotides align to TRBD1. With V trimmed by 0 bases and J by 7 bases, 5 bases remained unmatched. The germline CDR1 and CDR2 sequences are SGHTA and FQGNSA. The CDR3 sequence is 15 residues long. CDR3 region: CASSLAQGARNEQFF. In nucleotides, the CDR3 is TGTGCCAGCAGCTTAGCCCAGGGGGCGCGGAATGAGCAGTTCTTC. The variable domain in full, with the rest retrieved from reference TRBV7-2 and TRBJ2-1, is GAGVSQSPSNKVTEKGKDVELRCDPISGHTALYWYRQSLGQGLEFLIYFQGNSAPDKSGLPSDRFSAERTGGSVSTLTIQRTQQEDSAVYLCASSLAQGARNEQFFGPGTRLTVL.

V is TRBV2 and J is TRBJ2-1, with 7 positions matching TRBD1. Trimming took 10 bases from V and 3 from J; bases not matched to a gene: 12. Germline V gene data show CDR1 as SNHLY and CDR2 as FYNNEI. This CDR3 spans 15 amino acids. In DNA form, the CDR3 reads TGTGCCACACGTCGTGAGGGGGCAGGCTACAATGAGCAGTTCTTC. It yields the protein CATRREGAGYNEQFF.

In nucleotides, the CDR3 is TGTGCCAGCTCGACGGTACCGGGACTACAAACGGATACGCAGTATTTT. Residues: CASSTVPGLQTDTQYF. The V and J genes are TRBV18 and TRBJ2-3; 7 bases map to TRBD2. Losses at the gene ends were 6 bases for V and 6 bases for J; bases not matched to a gene: 15. This CDR3 spans 16 amino acids. The germline V gene encodes CDR1 KGHSH and CDR2 LQKENI.

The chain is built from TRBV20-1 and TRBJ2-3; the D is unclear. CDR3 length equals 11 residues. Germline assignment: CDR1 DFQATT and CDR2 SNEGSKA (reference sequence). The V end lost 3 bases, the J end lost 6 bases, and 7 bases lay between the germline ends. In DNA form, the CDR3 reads TGCAGTGCTAGCCTCCAGGATACGCAGTATTTT. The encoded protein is CSASLQDTQYF.

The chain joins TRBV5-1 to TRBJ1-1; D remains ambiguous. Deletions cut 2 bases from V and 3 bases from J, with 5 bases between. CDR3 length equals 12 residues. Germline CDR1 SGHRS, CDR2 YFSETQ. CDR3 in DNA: TGCGCCAGCAGCTTCCGGGACACTGAAGCTTTCTTT. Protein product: CASSFRDTEAFF.